A selection of T cell receptor beta chains follows, all from one sample in a study of OX40 agonist ivuxolimab in advanced cancers. TCRdb's copy holds only in-frame clones and misses some; the assay was immunoSEQ multiplex PCR. Of over 40,000 clones in the sample, 80% to 85% are singletons; the top ten hold about 4.6%. The sequencing used CD4+ or CD8+ T cells sorted from blood, collected in a trial of the OX40 agonist ivuxolimab. Receptors originate from an adult with an advanced solid tumor such as melanoma, head and neck, liver or kidney cancer. CDR3s include the opening cysteine and the closing phenylalanine or tryptophan.

V gene	J gene	CDR3 protein
TRBV6-6	TRBJ2-1	CASNTPSGPPNNEQFF
TRBV2	TRBJ1-1	CASGTGLAEAFF
TRBV4-1	TRBJ2-1	CASSKGDNSNGEQFF
TRBV7-3	TRBJ2-5	CASSPMTGGKLETQYF
TRBV7-6	TRBJ2-7	CASSSIRDSSYEQYF
TRBV19	TRBJ1-1	CASSIRRDTNTEAFF
TRBV5-1	TRBJ1-4	CASSFDRVDEKLFF
TRBV5-1	TRBJ2-1	CASSFQEGYNEQFF
TRBV19	TRBJ1-1	CASSILPSQMNTEAFF
TRBV29-1	TRBJ2-5	CSVVPDQETQYF
TRBV5-4	TRBJ2-7	CASSLVTEQYF
TRBV5-1	TRBJ2-1	CASSTLQGAREQFF
TRBV4-3	TRBJ2-1	CASSQDVSGGKNEQFF
TRBV27	TRBJ1-2	CASSPSRRAPGYGYTF
TRBV6-5	TRBJ2-6	CASSYWGSGANVLTF
TRBV19	TRBJ2-7	CASSTPLRGYSYEQYF
TRBV4-2	TRBJ2-7	CASSWWTSGSEQYF
TRBV18	TRBJ2-2	CASLELVSNTGELFF
TRBV7-3	TRBJ2-3	CASSSTGGRRTDTQYF
TRBV30	TRBJ1-6	CAWIQTPTASGSPLHF
TRBV19	TRBJ2-3	CATRDRGLNTQYF
TRBV10-2	TRBJ1-5	CASSEPRQPQHF
TRBV6-5	TRBJ1-1	CASSYSIFGEATEAFF
TRBV7-8	TRBJ2-2	CASSRKSVVDTGELFF
TRBV25-1	TRBJ2-7	CASSGLTSGRYEQYF
TRBV19	TRBJ2-3	CASSIDLAGGPDTQYF
TRBV7-2	TRBJ2-3	CASSMTSGTADTQYF
TRBV7-9	TRBJ2-5	CASSLGTSGKETQYF
TRBV28	TRBJ2-3	CRCRDTQYF
TRBV2	TRBJ2-6	CASEAGLLTSGANVLTF
TRBV5-1	TRBJ1-2	CASSISGRDNYGYTF
TRBV2	TRBJ1-1	CASSEEGVPNTEAFF
TRBV5-1	TRBJ2-2	CASSLTSGSNTGELFF
TRBV7-2	-	CASSIGQGPYEQYF
TRBV19	TRBJ2-5	CASSIIGMQETQYF
TRBV29-1	TRBJ1-1	CSVELNPDTGEAFF
TRBV12-5	TRBJ2-3	CASGFHTGTGITDTQYF
TRBV11-3	TRBJ1-4	CASSPDRGPEKLFF
TRBV9	TRBJ2-7	CASSVAGTPNPMGYEQYF
TRBV25-1	TRBJ2-3	CASSPPGGYNTDTQYF
TRBV6-5	TRBJ2-1	CASSYSTSGTGDEQFF
TRBV21-1	TRBJ1-1	CASSKGGGRPEAFF
TRBV7-2	TRBJ1-1	CASSLGQKAFF
TRBV10-2	TRBJ1-3	CASRAARNTIYF
TRBV29-1	TRBJ2-2	CSVSRTDLNTGELFF
TRBV7-2	TRBJ2-3	CASCDGGTGDTQYF
TRBV27	TRBJ2-6	CASSIRGQGAGANVLTF
TRBV9	TRBJ2-1	CASSVTPGGSLYNEQFF
TRBV9	TRBJ2-3	CASSPAGITDTQYF
TRBV6-6	TRBJ2-7	CASSRQGLSYEQYF
TRBV28	TRBJ1-5	CASIIGGRNQPQHF
TRBV7-6	TRBJ2-5	CASRFMGAGETQYF
TRBV5-8	TRBJ2-2	CASSYIPVLGPNTGELFF
TRBV28	TRBJ2-7	CASSSAQRVIYEQYF
TRBV19	TRBJ2-1	CASSTSVMSSYNEQFF